Each of the 18 T cell receptor beta chains below was sequenced from the same sample in a study of naive CD8 T cells in extremely preterm neonates. This table comes from immunoSEQ multiplex PCR, and its TCRdb copy is limited to in-frame clones, with some not included. The sample shows about 7,500 clones, 95% to 98% of them seen only once. Without labor or membrane rupture, elective cesareans at roughly 35-43 weeks supplied term cord blood. The sample taken for sequencing was naive CD8+ T cells from cord blood. These receptors were collected from a newborn in good health.

This chain connects TRBV27 to TRBJ2-3; 9 bases align to TRBD2. With V trimmed by 6 bases and J by 2 bases, 6 bases remained unmatched. The CDR3 is 15 amino acids. Germline CDR1 and CDR2: MNHEY and SMNVEV (reference sequence). The CDR3 loop is CASRASGAHTDTQYF. The CDR3 DNA follows: TGTGCCAGCAGGGCTAGCGGGGCTCACACAGATACGCAGTATTTT.

The chain carries TRBV5-6 and TRBJ2-7; 9 nucleotides agree with TRBD2. Germline V gene data show CDR1 as SGHDT and CDR2 as YYEEEE. V lost 0 bases to trimming and J lost 2 bases; unmatched junction nucleotides: 3. This CDR3 comprises 15 residues. In DNA form, the CDR3 reads TGTGCCAGCAGCTTGGTCCGCGGGGGGGCCTACGAGCAGTACTTC. Translation gives CASSLVRGGAYEQYF.

This clone was recorded only once. The genes are TRBV6-1 and TRBJ1-2; 9 nucleotides line up with TRBD1. After removal of 8 bases from V and 3 bases from J, the junction contained 4 bases not matched to a gene. The CDR3 contains 13 residues. CDR1 is MNHNS and CDR2 is SASEGT in the germline V gene. In DNA form, the CDR3 reads TGTGCCAGCCCTCGGGACAGGGACTATGGCTACACCTTC. Protein: CASPRDRDYGYTF.

The count of this clone is one. This sequence joins TRBV5-4 and TRBJ1-2, with TRBD1 identical over 8 bases. V was pared by 3 bases and J by 1 base, with 5 bases of the junction left unmatched. This CDR3 contains 15 residues. From germline, CDR1 is SGHNT and CDR2 YYREEE (reference sequence). The CDR3 spells CASSSRGPDNYGYTF. The CDR3 coding sequence is TGTGCCAGCAGCTCCAGGGGGCCAGATAACTATGGCTACACCTTC. Using reference TRBV5-4 and TRBJ1-2 for the parts outside the CDR3, the full variable domain is ETGVTQSPTHLIKTRGQQVTLRCSSQSGHNTVSWYQQALGQGPQFIFQYYREEENGRGNFPPRFSGLQFPNYSSELNVNALELDDSALYLCASSSRGPDNYGYTFGSGTRLTVV.

This clone showed up just once. The chain is built from TRBV19 and TRBJ1-5; TRBD1 matches at 9 bases. Losses at the gene ends were 4 bases for V and 4 bases for J; bases not matched to a gene: 8. Germline lookup yields CDR1 LNHDA and CDR2 SQIVND (reference sequence). This CDR3 is built from 16 residues. This CDR3 reads CASSTYGTGLNQPQHF. CDR3 nucleotides: TGTGCCAGTAGTACCTACGGGACAGGGCTAAATCAGCCCCAGCATTTT.

V and J are TRBV6-5 and TRBJ2-3, with a tentative D call TRBD2 (7 bases). Trimming pared 8 bases from V and 1 base from J, leaving 10 bases between. The CDR3 is 13 residues long. Germline-derived CDR1 and CDR2 are MNHEY and SVGAGI. The CDR3 DNA is TGTGCCAGCGAGGGGGGGGGCACAGATACGCAGTATTTT. It codes for CASEGGGTDTQYF.

The genes are TRBV27 and TRBJ1-2; D is unclear. V lost 5 bases, J lost 5 bases, and 12 bases lay in between. There are 13 residues in the CDR3. CDR1 MNHEY and CDR2 SMNVEV come from the germline V gene (reference sequence). The CDR3 here is CASSGQATYGYTF. CDR3 DNA: TGTGCCAGCAGTGGCCAGGCAACATATGGCTACACCTTC.

V usage is TRBV7-8 and J usage is TRBJ2-7; TRBD1 agrees at 9 bases. The germline V gene encodes CDR1 SGHVS and CDR2 FQNEAQ. V lost 5 bases and J lost 6; bases outside the gene matches: 8. The CDR3 totals 14 residues. CDR3 sequence (DNA): TGTGCCAGCAGCGTTCCCGGGACAGGGAGCGAGCAGTACTTC. Residues: CASSVPGTGSEQYF. Together with reference TRBV7-8 and TRBJ2-7, the CDR3 gives the full variable domain: GAGVSQSPRYKVAKRGQDVALRCDPISGHVSLFWYQQALGQGPEFLTYFQNEAQLDKSGLPSDRFFAERPEGSVSTLKIQRTQQEDSAVYLCASSVPGTGSEQYFGPGTRLTVT.

V usage is TRBV13 and J usage is TRBJ2-1, with 8 bases fitting TRBD2. The V gene's germline CDR1 is PRHDT and CDR2 FYEKMQ (reference sequence). The CDR3 spans 15 residues. V was pared by 7 bases and J by 0 bases, with 5 bases of the junction left unmatched. Here the CDR3 reads CASTSGTSSYNEQFF. The CDR3 nucleotides are TGTGCCAGCACCTCGGGGACTAGCTCCTACAATGAGCAGTTCTTC.

The V gene is TRBV14, the J gene TRBJ1-1, with D maybe TRBD1 (5 bases). This CDR3 has 11 amino acids. The germline V gene encodes CDR1 SGHDN and CDR2 FVKESK. The germline V and J ends were trimmed by 4 bases and 7 bases, with 7 bases remaining between them. The CDR3 sequence: CASSRDSEAFF. The CDR3 coding sequence is TGTGCCAGCAGCCGCGACAGTGAAGCTTTCTTT.

The chain has TRBV9 and TRBJ2-1; 10 bases fit TRBD2. J lost 7 bases, V lost 0 bases, and 7 bases had no gene match. CDR3 length: 16 amino acids. CDR1 is SGDLS and CDR2 is YYNGEE in the germline V gene. CDR3 coding DNA: TGTGCCAGCAGCGTAGAGCCAGCGGGGGGGCTTAATGAGCAGTTCTTC. As protein: CASSVEPAGGLNEQFF. Complete variable domain (other parts from reference TRBV9 and TRBJ2-1): DSGVTQTPKHLITATGQRVTLRCSPRSGDLSVYWYQQSLDQGLQFLIQYYNGEERAKGNILERFSAQQFPDLHSELNLSSLELGDSALYFCASSVEPAGGLNEQFFGPGTRLTVL.

The chain links TRBV29-1 to TRBJ1-2, with 10 bases lining up with TRBD1. Germline V lookup: CDR1 SQVTM, CDR2 ANQGSEA. V lost 6 bases to trimming and J lost 7 bases; unmatched junction nucleotides: 5. CDR3 size: 12 residues. CDR3 sequence (DNA): TGCAGCGTGGCGACAGGGGGCTCTGGCTACACCTTC. Translating gives CSVATGGSGYTF.

The genes are TRBV9 and TRBJ1-6, with D unresolved. Germline CDR1 reads SGDLS; CDR2 reads YYNGEE. The CDR3 consists of 16 residues. V was cut by 7 bases and J by 7 bases, with 21 bases left in between. The CDR3 protein is CASPGNPHGVNSPLHF. The CDR3 bases are TGTGCCAGCCCAGGTAACCCCCATGGTGTGAATTCACCCCTCCACTTT.

The V gene is TRBV9, the J gene TRBJ1-2; D is unclear. CDR3 length: 13 amino acids. The germline V gene encodes CDR1 SGDLS and CDR2 YYNGEE. Trimming removed 3 bases at V and 5 bases at J, with 11 bases between. The CDR3 is CASSDLTPYGYTF. As DNA, the CDR3 is TGTGCCAGCAGCGACCTAACCCCATATGGCTACACCTTC.

CDR3 in amino acids: CASSVGTGNYEKLFF. The CDR3 DNA reads as TGTGCCAGCAGCGTAGGAACAGGGAACTATGAAAAACTGTTTTTT. The chain is built from TRBV9 and TRBJ1-4, with TRBD1 as a possible D gene (6 bases). The CDR3 length is 15 residues. CDR1 and CDR2 from the germline V gene are SGDLS and YYNGEE. The V and J ends lost 0 bases and 6 bases respectively, with 12 bases between them.

This clone was seen only once. The rearrangement links TRBV27 to TRBJ1-1, with TRBD1 matching over 7 bases. The germline V gene encodes CDR1 MNHEY and CDR2 SMNVEV (reference sequence). The CDR3 is 13 amino acids. With 0 bases clipped from V and 6 bases from J, the junction kept 1 base outside the gene matches. For the CDR3, the DNA is TGTGCCAGCAGTTTATCGACAGGGCCTGAAGCTTTCTTT. As protein: CASSLSTGPEAFF.

CDR3 sequence (DNA): TGTGCCAGCAGTACCCTGGGACTAGCGGACGGAGAGACCCAGTACTTC. It codes for CASSTLGLADGETQYF. The chain combines TRBV27 with TRBJ2-5, with TRBD2 matching 11 bases. CDR3 length equals 16 residues. Germline V gives CDR1 MNHEY, CDR2 SMNVEV (reference sequence). Trimming took 5 bases from V and 4 from J; bases not matched to a gene: 9.

The chain couples TRBV18 to TRBJ1-2; the D is unclear. V dropped 0 bases and J dropped 4 bases, with 9 bases sitting between them. CDR1 KGHSH and CDR2 LQKENI come from the germline V gene. The CDR3 is 14 residues long. The CDR3 here is CASSPPAEGYGYTF. DNA of the CDR3: TGTGCCAGCTCACCACCGGCGGAGGGCTATGGCTACACCTTC.